One TCR beta chain is described in this entry. This CDR3 is built from 15 residues. V shed 0 bases, J shed 4 bases, and the junction held 6 bases outside the gene matches. The V gene's germline CDR1 is SGHDT and CDR2 YYEEEE. This record comes from a study of blood T cell repertoires in COVID-19. Overall study context: Nucleic acid was either cDNA or gDNA, and it came from T cells, B-cell-depleted T cells, or PBMCs.

Assay used: immunoSEQ multiplex PCR; TCRdb lists only in-frame clones, some missing. This table holds 150,000 to 200,000 clones, roughly 79% found once. This TCR was recovered from a woman between 65 and 79 years old with acute or convalescent COVID-19. Sample: peripheral blood. The V and J genes are TRBV5-6 and TRBJ2-7, with 8 bases fitting TRBD1. The CDR3 DNA reads as TGTGCCAGCAGCTTGGGACAGGGGAACCCATACGAGCAGTACTTC. Translating it yields CASSLGQGNPYEQYF.